The 13 T cell receptor beta chains listed next were all sequenced from one sample in a study of T cells in Graves' hyperthyroidism and ophthalmopathy. Amplification of TCR beta CDR3 regions was performed using RNA transcripts as template. Researchers ran a first-round RT-PCR on the TCR CDR3 using the HTBI primer set. TCRdb processed the multiplex PCR reads anew with MiXCR; each CDR3 protein has one entry. The sample contains hundreds of thousands of distinct CDR3 sequences, around 15% of which appear only once. Sequencing used blood. These receptor sequences come from a woman aged 18-29 years with Graves' hyperthyroidism.

Many counts were recorded for this clonotype. The J gene is TRBJ1-1, the V gene TRBV18; no firm D call. Germline CDR1 KGHSH, CDR2 LQKENI. The CDR3 is 14 amino acids. V dropped 6 bases and J dropped 1 base, with 12 bases sitting between them. CDR3 amino acids: CASSPRAANTEAFF. The CDR3 coding sequence is TGTGCCAGCTCCCCTCGGGCGGCGAACACTGAAGCTTTCTTT. The full variable domain, rest sourced from reference TRBV18 and TRBJ1-1, is NAGVMQNPRHLVRRRGQEARLRCSPMKGHSHVYWYRQLPEEGLKFMVYLQKENIIDESGMPKERFSAEFPKEGPSILRIQQVVRGDSAAYFCASSPRAANTEAFFGQGTRLTVV.

This clonotype came up many times. Here the CDR3 reads CASSYLGTGSYEQYF. CDR3 bases: TGTGCCAGCAGTTACCTCGGGACAGGGAGCTACGAGCAGTACTTC. This chain joins TRBV6-6 and TRBJ2-7; 9 bases line up with TRBD1. Germline values: CDR1 MNHNY, CDR2 SVGAGI (reference sequence). The CDR3 length is 15 residues. The V and J ends lost 2 bases and 3 bases, in that order; junction bases with no gene match: 5.

The chain uses TRBV10-3 and TRBJ2-7; the D gene could be TRBD1 or TRBD2 (5 bases each). The CDR3 spans 15 residues. Trimming took 4 bases from V and 7 from J, leaving 20 bases between them. The germline CDR1 and CDR2 sequences are ENHRY and SYGVKD. CDR3 nucleotide sequence: TGTGCCATCAGTGCGGGCGAGACTACCAGGGAAGAGCAGTACTTC. Amino acid sequence: CAISAGETTREEQYF.

V gene TRBV3-1 combines with J gene TRBJ1-6, with a weak D call TRBD1 (5 bases). Germline CDR1 and CDR2: LGHDT and YNNKEL (reference sequence). The germline V and J ends were trimmed by 1 base and 12 bases, with 19 bases remaining between them. This CDR3 is 16 amino acids long. The CDR3 DNA reads as TGTGCCAGCAGCCAAGCTCTATTAGCCGGGGACTTACCCCTCCACTTT. It specifies CASSQALLAGDLPLHF.

At least ten counts were recorded for this clonotype. The chain is built from TRBV7-8 and TRBJ2-5; tentatively, D is TRBD1 or TRBD2 (6 bases each). Germline CDR1 is SGHVS and CDR2 is FQNEAQ. V was cut by 1 base and J by 3 bases, with 12 bases left in between. The CDR3 spans 15 residues. The CDR3 sequence: CASSLGSGGEETQYF. The CDR3 nucleotides are TGTGCCAGCAGCTTAGGTTCCGGGGGCGAAGAGACCCAGTACTTC.

This chain connects TRBV7-2 to TRBJ1-1; 8 nucleotides align to TRBD1. V was clipped by 6 bases and J by 1 base; unmatched bases: 7. This CDR3 region has 15 residues. Germline CDR1 and CDR2: SGHTA and FQGNSA. The CDR3 region has the DNA TGTGCCAGCAGTAAAGACAGGGGAACGAACACTGAAGCTTTCTTT. Encoded protein: CASSKDRGTNTEAFF.

The J gene is TRBJ2-1, the V gene TRBV9; D not certain. CDR3 length: 14 residues. Germline V gene sequence: CDR1 SGDLS, CDR2 YYNGEE. V was shortened by 4 bases and J by 8 bases, with 16 bases between the two germline ends. CDR3 sequence: CASSKWTSSYEQFF. CDR3 sequence (DNA): TGTGCCAGCAGCAAGTGGACCTCCTCCTATGAGCAGTTCTTC.

This clonotype showed up many times. The chain links TRBV6-2 or TRBV6-3 to TRBJ2-2, with a tentative D call TRBD2 (5 bases). V lost 6 bases to trimming and J lost 2 bases, with 19 bases between them. The CDR3 consists of 17 residues. Germline V gene lookup returns CDR1 MNHEY and CDR2 SVGEGT. As DNA, the CDR3 is TGTGCCAGCAGACTAGGGATACCCTCGATAAACACCGGGGAGCTGTTTTTT. Protein sequence: CASRLGIPSINTGELFF.

This clonotype has ten or more counts. The chain is built from TRBV18 and TRBJ2-1, with D perhaps given as TRBD1 or TRBD2 (5 bases each). Germline V gives CDR1 KGHSH, CDR2 LQKENI. V lost 2 bases and J 5 bases, leaving 13 bases between the germline ends. The CDR3 sequence is 15 residues long. CDR3 protein: CASSPGTDMNNEQFF. CDR3 DNA: TGTGCCAGCTCACCAGGGACGGACATGAACAATGAGCAGTTCTTC.

Many counts were recorded for this clonotype. In DNA, the CDR3 is TGTGCCAGCTCCCGGACTGGGGTTGGGCAGCCCCAGCATTTT. It translates to CASSRTGVGQPQHF. The chain is built from TRBV18 and TRBJ1-5, with no clear D. Germline V CDR1 and CDR2: KGHSH, LQKENI. CDR3 length: 14 residues. V was trimmed by 6 bases and J by 7 bases, leaving 16 bases between them. Filled out from reference TRBV18 and TRBJ1-5, the complete variable domain reads NAGVMQNPRHLVRRRGQEARLRCSPMKGHSHVYWYRQLPEEGLKFMVYLQKENIIDESGMPKERFSAEFPKEGPSILRIQQVVRGDSAAYFCASSRTGVGQPQHFGDGTRLSIL.

This clonotype showed up just a few times. This rearrangement joins TRBV15 to TRBJ2-3, with D maybe TRBD1 (5 bases). Germline lookup yields CDR1 LNHNV and CDR2 YYDKDF (reference sequence). The CDR3 is 11 amino acids. The V gene lost 6 bases and the J gene lost 6 bases, with 7 bases spanning the gap. CDR3 sequence: CATRSGDTQYF. The CDR3, as DNA: TGTGCCACCAGGTCAGGGGATACGCAGTATTTT.

The chain recombines TRBV7-9 with TRBJ2-1, with 10 bases lining up with TRBD2. This CDR3 is 17 amino acids long. The ends lost 5 bases at V and 0 bases at J; junction bases unmatched: 7. Germline loops: CDR1 SEHNR, CDR2 FQNEAQ (reference sequence). CDR3 nucleotide sequence: TGTGCCAGCAGCGCCCGAGCGGGAGGGTTCTCCTACAATGAGCAGTTCTTC. The encoded protein is CASSARAGGFSYNEQFF.

The chain carries TRBV27 and TRBJ2-7; D tentatively fits TRBD1 or TRBD2 (5 bases each). V lost 8 bases to trimming and J lost 2 bases, with 19 bases between them. This CDR3 is 15 amino acids long. Germline CDR1 MNHEY, CDR2 SMNVEV (reference sequence). In nucleotides, the CDR3 is TGTGCCAGCGCGCGGCCCGGGACCTTGGCCTACGAGCAGTACTTC. Protein product: CASARPGTLAYEQYF.